This TCR beta chain was captured by sequencing in a study of Ad26.COV2.S vaccination and SARS-CoV-2 variants. Measured with immunoSEQ multiplex PCR; TCRdb has only the in-frame clones, and not every one. The table records about 350,000 clones, roughly 91% of them present only once. Treatment of the sample: about 20 received Ad26.COV2.S at low or high dose, single or two shots; about 5 received placebo; per-sample allocation not given. Day 63 after the first injection of vaccine or placebo was the sampling time. The V end was cut by 1 base, the J end by 2 bases, with 6 bases between. Germline assignment: CDR1 LGHDT and CDR2 YNNKEL (reference sequence). This CDR3 comprises 14 residues.

The sample consisted of peripheral blood, taken in a trial of Ad26.COV2.S vaccine versus placebo. This chain connects TRBV3-1 (or the pseudogene TRBV3-2) to TRBJ1-3; D gene uncertain. The clonotype originates from a person aged 18-60 years who received the Ad26.COV2.S COVID-19 vaccine or a placebo. The CDR3 sequence is CASSQGPPGNTIYF. DNA of the CDR3: TGTGCCAGCAGCCAAGGCCCGCCTGGAAACACCATATATTTT.